This TCR beta chain came from a study of blood T cell repertoires in COVID-19. Study details: Sites in the United States, Italy and Spain provided acute and convalescent COVID-19 samples.

The germline gives CDR1 SGHTA, CDR2 FQGNSA. CDR3 length equals 15 residues. The V gene lost 6 bases and the J gene lost 0 bases, with 13 bases spanning the gap. The repertoire was sequenced with immunoSEQ multiplex PCR; TCRdb's copy has only in-frame clones and lacks some. The sample has 300,000 to 350,000 clones, about nine tenths seen once. The TCR sequence derives from a woman in her thirties with COVID-19, enrolled during active disease. The sequencing sample was made of peripheral blood. The chain employs TRBV7-2 and TRBJ2-3; D perhaps matches TRBD2 (5 bases). This chain's CDR3 is CASSSVSGSTDTQYF. Written as DNA, the CDR3 is TGTGCCAGCAGTTCCGTGTCGGGAAGCACAGATACGCAGTATTTT.